Ten or more counts support the clone carrying this T cell receptor beta chain. What it binds is unknown. This specimen comes from a study of Graves' ophthalmopathy and Graves' hyperthyroidism. Study-level results: Among thyroid clonotypes expanded above 0.001 frequency, most also appeared in blood.

Clinical symptoms, serum thyroxine, TRAb, thyroid ultrasound and orbital computed tomography formed the basis of diagnosis. Investigators amplified TCR beta CDR3 regions from RNA transcripts. Second-round multiplex PCR followed a first-round RT-PCR using HTBI primers. Each CDR3 protein is one row after TCRdb ran MiXCR on the multiplex PCR reads. The repertoire holds over a million distinct CDR3 sequences, with around a third as singletons. CDR3 length equals 14 residues. Deletions cut 3 bases from V and 5 bases from J, with 10 bases between. Looked up from germline, CDR1 is LNHDA and CDR2 is SQIVND (reference sequence).

The receptor was isolated from an adult man with Graves' hyperthyroidism. The rearrangement uses TRBV19 and TRBJ2-2; D unclear. Material for sequencing was peripheral blood or thyroid tissue (not recorded which). This CDR3 reads CASSMTHPTGELFF. As DNA, the CDR3 is TGTGCCAGTAGTATGACACATCCAACCGGGGAGCTGTTTTTT. Full variable domain (remainder filled in from reference TRBV19 and TRBJ2-2): DGGITQSPKYLFRKEGQNVTLSCEQNLNHDAMYWYRQDPGQGLRLIYYSQIVNDFQKGDIAEGYSVSREKKESFPLTVTSAQKNPTAFYLCASSMTHPTGELFFGEGSRLTVL.